The 32 T cell receptor beta chains listed next were all sequenced from one sample in a study of T-cell reconstitution after alpha-beta-depleted transplantation in children (dated by TCRdb to 2016 to 2017). Results the study describes overall, beyond this receptor: Hyperexpanded clone frequencies declined over subsequent months; after one year, T-cell counts and TCRbeta diversity were mostly attributed to newly produced T cells.

Library construction relied on PCR. Instrument used: Illumina HiSeq 2500. TCR library preparation used molecular barcoding, with unique molecular identifiers applied to normalize quantification of the TCRbeta repertoire. TCRdb applied fastp at Q25 and MiXCR to the public reads, then kept only in-frame beta chains. For every CDR3 protein sequence, its rows merge into one entry that carries the most common genes and DNA. Present in this sample are about 290,000 distinct CDR3 sequences, roughly 8.2% of which were seen just once. The biggest ten clones account for approximately 9.1% of the sample. Their antigen targets remain unknown. The treatment or condition label, as the study defines it: allogeneic hematopoietic cell transplantation with graft depleted of TCRalphabeta T cells and CD19 B cells. The specimen was peripheral blood, collected 360 days after TCRalphabeta/CD19-depleted stem cell transplant. These receptors came from a female patient aged 2-9 years who had a stem cell transplant for Fanconi anemia, so the T cells may come from the graft donor.

This clonotype appeared a few times. V is TRBV4-1 and J is TRBJ2-7, with D perhaps matching TRBD2 (5 bases). V lost 3 bases and J 7 bases, leaving 10 bases between the germline ends. There are 12 residues in the CDR3. Germline CDR1 MGHRA, CDR2 YSYEKL. The CDR3 loop reads CASSHISGEQYF. In DNA form, the CDR3 reads TGCGCCAGCAGCCATATATCGGGGGAGCAGTACTTC.

This clonotype has at least ten counts. This rearrangement joins TRBV5-1 to TRBJ2-1, with 7 bases that match TRBD2. Germline V gene sequence: CDR1 SGHRS, CDR2 YFSETQ. The CDR3 is 17 residues long. V gave up 0 bases and J gave up 0 bases; unmatched junction bases: 6. For the CDR3, the DNA is TGCGCCAGCAGCTTGGGACGGGGGGACCTCTCCTACAATGAGCAGTTCTTC. This gives the protein CASSLGRGDLSYNEQFF. Full variable domain (missing parts from reference TRBV5-1 and TRBJ2-1): KAGVTQTPRYLIKTRGQQVTLSCSPISGHRSVSWYQQTPGQGLQFLFEYFSETQRNKGNFPGRFSGRQFSNSRSEMNVSTLELGDSALYLCASSLGRGDLSYNEQFFGPGTRLTVL.

The table lists this clonotype with many counts. The rearrangement joins TRBV5-1 to TRBJ2-7; TRBD2 aligns across 10 bases. Germline assignment: CDR1 SGHRS and CDR2 YFSETQ. The V gene end was trimmed by 4 bases and the J gene end by 0 bases; junction bases not matched to a gene: 13. The CDR3 loop spans 18 amino acids. The CDR3 nucleotides read TGCGCCAGCAGCACACAAATACTAGCGGGGCTAAGCTCCTACGAGCAGTACTTC. Its translation: CASSTQILAGLSSYEQYF.

This clonotype occurred a few times. V is TRBV12-3 or TRBV12-4 and J is TRBJ1-1, with D possibly being TRBD1 (6 bases). Trimming removed 6 bases at V and 4 bases at J, with 15 bases between. The CDR3 covers 14 residues. In DNA, the CDR3 is TGTGCCAGCAGCTCTACAGGGTACGGCACTGAAGCTTTCTTT. Translation: CASSSTGYGTEAFF.

The chain combines TRBV19 with TRBJ1-1; TRBD1 aligns across 8 bases. This CDR3 has 13 amino acids. The germline CDR1 and CDR2 sequences are LNHDA and SQIVND (reference sequence). V trimming: 3 bases; J trimming: 6 bases; junction bases outside the gene matches: 3. CDR3 loop: CASSMGTGPEAFF. The CDR3 coding sequence is TGTGCCAGTAGTATGGGGACAGGCCCTGAAGCTTTCTTT.

The table lists this clonotype with many counts. V usage is TRBV20-1 and J usage is TRBJ2-7; 7 bases map to TRBD2. This CDR3 comprises 15 residues. From germline, CDR1 is DFQATT and CDR2 SNEGSKA (reference sequence). The V gene end was trimmed by 3 bases and the J gene end by 0 bases; junction bases not matched to a gene: 8. As DNA, the CDR3 is TGCAGTGCTAGGGGAGCGGGGCCCGACTCCTACGAGCAGTACTTC. Its protein is CSARGAGPDSYEQYF.

This clonotype showed up many times. The J gene is TRBJ1-5, the V gene TRBV7-9, with unresolved D. There are 13 residues in the CDR3. V was clipped by 5 bases and J by 5 bases, with 10 bases between them. Germline V gene data show CDR1 as SEHNR and CDR2 as FQNEAQ (reference sequence). CDR3 residues: CASSLGLYQPQHF. CDR3 coding DNA: TGTGCCAGCAGCCTAGGCCTTTATCAGCCCCAGCATTTT.

The J gene is TRBJ2-1, the V gene TRBV30; no firm D call. The CDR3 totals 12 residues. Germline lookup yields CDR1 GTSNPN and CDR2 SVGIG (reference sequence). V lost 4 bases to trimming and J lost 7 bases, with 11 bases between them. CDR3 sequence: CAWTTSLNEQFF. DNA for the CDR3: TGTGCCTGGACCACAAGCCTGAATGAGCAGTTCTTC.

This clonotype appeared many times. V and J are TRBV20-1 and TRBJ2-5; no reliable D call. This CDR3 has 11 residues. Trimming pared 6 bases from V and 1 base from J, leaving 6 bases between. Germline V CDR1 and CDR2: DFQATT, SNEGSKA (reference sequence). CDR3: CSALLQETQYF. The CDR3 DNA sequence: TGCAGTGCCCTGCTCCAAGAGACCCAGTACTTC.

The chain couples TRBV6-2 or TRBV6-3 to TRBJ1-4, with a weak D call TRBD1 (5 bases). V shed 5 bases and J shed 7 bases, with 11 bases lying between them. This CDR3 region has 13 residues. The germline CDR1 and CDR2 sequences are MNHEY and SVGEGT. CDR3 amino acids: CASSNRDFEKLFF. The DNA for the CDR3 is TGTGCCAGCAGTAACCGGGACTTTGAAAAACTGTTTTTT.

This clonotype appeared many times. J is TRBJ2-2 and V is TRBV27; TRBD2 matches 7 bases. Germline CDR1 MNHEY, CDR2 SMNVEV (reference sequence). The CDR3 consists of 14 residues. V gave up 4 bases and J gave up 5 bases; unmatched junction bases: 4. The CDR3 spells CASSSLAATGELFF. The CDR3 nucleotides are TGTGCCAGCAGTTCCCTAGCGGCGACCGGGGAGCTGTTTTTT.

CDR3 bases: TGCAGTGCTAGGGGACTAGTGGCGACAGATACGCAGTATTTT. Protein: CSARGLVATDTQYF. The chain links TRBV20-1 to TRBJ2-3; 8 bases are shared with TRBD2. Trimming removed 3 bases from V and 3 bases from J; junction bases left unmatched: 5. From germline, CDR1 is DFQATT and CDR2 SNEGSKA (reference sequence). CDR3 length equals 14 residues.

Concerning this clonotype: This may be a read error: a much more frequent sequence differs by one nucleotide. The rearrangement uses TRBV3-1 and TRBJ2-1, with D unresolved. Germline V lookup: CDR1 LGHDT, CDR2 YNNKEL (reference sequence). CDR3 size: 17 residues. The V gene lost 8 bases and the J gene lost 5 bases, with 25 bases spanning the gap. CDR3 amino acids: CASCLGKTSKGDNEQFF. The CDR3 nucleotides read TGTGCCAGCTGCCTCGGTAAGACCTCGAAAGGCGACAATGAGCAGTTCTTC.

This clonotype was observed many times. The V and J genes are TRBV10-3 and TRBJ2-2; TRBD1 agrees at 8 bases. Trimming at V came to 6 bases and at J to 6 bases, leaving 6 bases not matched to a gene. Germline loops: CDR1 ENHRY, CDR2 SYGVKD. This CDR3 region has 14 residues. The CDR3 loop reads CAIRLTGGPGELFF. In nucleotides, the CDR3 is TGTGCCATCAGACTAACAGGGGGGCCCGGGGAGCTGTTTTTT.

This clonotype has a count of ten or more. The chain has TRBV29-1 and TRBJ1-2, with D possibly being TRBD1 (6 bases). Germline V CDR1 and CDR2: SQVTM, ANQGSEA. V lost 5 bases and J 0 bases, leaving 13 bases between the germline ends. CDR3 length: 14 amino acids. The CDR3 DNA follows: TGCAGCGTTAGCGGACAGCGGACTAACTATGGCTACACCTTC. It is translated as CSVSGQRTNYGYTF.

The chain has TRBV20-1 and TRBJ1-5, with D possibly being TRBD1 (5 bases). From germline, CDR1 is DFQATT and CDR2 SNEGSKA (reference sequence). This CDR3 comprises 16 residues. V was pared by 4 bases and J by 2 bases, with 18 bases between. The CDR3 sequence is CSATTGAGTGNQPQHF. CDR3 nucleotide sequence: TGCAGTGCTACCACTGGCGCCGGGACTGGCAATCAGCCCCAGCATTTT.

This clonotype was observed many times. The rearrangement links TRBV9 to TRBJ2-1; TRBD2 agrees at 11 bases. Germline-derived CDR1 and CDR2 are SGDLS and YYNGEE. V gave up 0 bases and J gave up 4 bases; unmatched junction bases: 9. The CDR3 totals 18 residues. CDR3 amino acids: CASSVEGLAGGLYNEQFF. The CDR3 DNA is TGTGCCAGCAGCGTAGAGGGGTTAGCGGGAGGGCTTTACAATGAGCAGTTCTTC. The variable domain in full, completed from reference TRBV9 and TRBJ2-1, reads DSGVTQTPKHLITATGQRVTLRCSPRSGDLSVYWYQQSLDQGLQFLIQYYNGEERAKGNILERFSAQQFPDLHSELNLSSLELGDSALYFCASSVEGLAGGLYNEQFFGPGTRLTVL.

In its sample, this clonotype was seen many times. The CDR3 loop is CASSLTSGSIKTDEQFF. CDR3 bases: TGTGCCAGCAGTTTGACTAGCGGGAGTATTAAGACCGATGAGCAGTTCTTC. The genes are TRBV28 and TRBJ2-1, with 12 bases fitting TRBD2. The CDR3 contains 17 residues. The germline CDR1 and CDR2 sequences are MDHEN and SYDVKM. With V trimmed by 3 bases and J by 8 bases, 11 bases remained unmatched. Supplemented by reference TRBV28 and TRBJ2-1, the full variable domain reads DVKVTQSSRYLVKRTGEKVFLECVQDMDHENMFWYRQDPGLGLRLIYFSYDVKMKEKGDIPEGYSVSREKKERFSLILESASTNQTSMYLCASSLTSGSIKTDEQFFGPGTRLTVL.

V gene TRBV5-6 combines with J gene TRBJ1-5; D not certain. The CDR3 extends over 14 amino acids. Germline V lookup: CDR1 SGHDT, CDR2 YYEEEE. V lost 3 bases and J 1 base, leaving 8 bases between the germline ends. The CDR3 nucleotides read TGTGCCAGCAGCTACGGGCCCAGCAATCAGCCCCAGCATTTT. It specifies CASSYGPSNQPQHF.

This clonotype occurred a few times. This rearrangement joins TRBV5-1 to TRBJ2-3; TRBD2 aligns across 9 bases. The trim removed 0 bases at V and 10 bases at J, leaving 12 bases unmatched. From germline, CDR1 is SGHRS and CDR2 YFSETQ. The CDR3 totals 16 residues. The CDR3 loop reads CASSLDRGGASGAQYF. In DNA, the CDR3 is TGCGCCAGCAGCTTGGATCGCGGGGGGGCGTCAGGGGCGCAGTATTTT. The full variable domain, its missing parts supplied by reference TRBV5-1 and TRBJ2-3, is KAGVTQTPRYLIKTRGQQVTLSCSPISGHRSVSWYQQTPGQGLQFLFEYFSETQRNKGNFPGRFSGRQFSNSRSEMNVSTLELGDSALYLCASSLDRGGASGAQYFGPGTRLTVL.

The sample holds many counts of this clonotype. V usage is TRBV5-1 and J usage is TRBJ1-1; weak D call: TRBD1 (6 bases). Trimming pared 0 bases from V and 2 bases from J, leaving 11 bases between. Germline lookup yields CDR1 SGHRS and CDR2 YFSETQ. The length of the CDR3 is 15 residues. This chain's CDR3 is CASSLEGVRNTEAFF. The CDR3 DNA reads as TGCGCCAGCAGCTTGGAGGGGGTGAGAAACACTGAAGCTTTCTTT.

The gene calls are TRBV5-5 and TRBJ2-4; D not certain. The CDR3 runs to 13 residues. With 0 bases removed from V and 7 bases from J, the gap between germline ends came to 8 bases. CDR1 is SGHKS and CDR2 is YYEKEE in the germline V gene (reference sequence). Here the CDR3 reads CASSLVNPNIQYF. The CDR3 nucleotides are TGTGCCAGCAGCTTGGTGAACCCTAACATTCAGTACTTC.

This clonotype was seen repeatedly, ten times or more. This chain links TRBV6-5 with TRBJ2-3; 8 bases agree with TRBD2. The CDR3 runs to 18 residues. The V segment lost 2 bases and the J segment 1 base; nucleotides outside the gene matches: 11. The germline V gene has CDR1 MNHEY and CDR2 SVGAGI. The CDR3 loop is CASSYRAGGDVRTDTQYF. For the CDR3, the DNA is TGTGCCAGCAGTTACCGGGCGGGAGGAGATGTGCGCACAGATACGCAGTATTTT.

Many counts were recorded for this clonotype. V usage is TRBV5-1 and J usage is TRBJ2-5; TRBD2 matches 12 bases. The CDR3 consists of 15 residues. V dropped 5 bases and J dropped 5; count of bases not matched to a gene: 7. Germline assignment: CDR1 SGHRS and CDR2 YFSETQ. The CDR3 DNA follows: TGCGCCAGCAGAGGGGGACTAGCGGGTTTGGAGACCCAGTACTTC. Translating gives CASRGGLAGLETQYF.

This clonotype was seen only a few times. The chain is built from TRBV20-1 and TRBJ2-5; TRBD1 or TRBD2 may be the D gene (5 bases each). The CDR3 loop spans 16 amino acids. In germline, CDR1 is DFQATT, CDR2 SNEGSKA (reference sequence). Trimming stripped 1 base from V and 7 bases from J, with 22 bases between. CDR3 nucleotide sequence: TGCAGTGCTAGAGTTTTCGATCAGGGTGACGCGGGGACCCAGTACTTC. Translating gives CSARVFDQGDAGTQYF.

The sample holds many counts of this clonotype. The chain uses TRBV5-1 and TRBJ2-6; possibly TRBD2 for D (5 bases). Germline V gene lookup returns CDR1 SGHRS and CDR2 YFSETQ. This CDR3 region has 15 residues. V lost 1 base to trimming and J lost 4 bases, with 9 bases between them. CDR3 protein: CASSLNGIGANVLTF. CDR3 sequence (DNA): TGCGCCAGCAGCTTGAACGGGATAGGGGCCAACGTCCTGACTTTC. Drawing the rest from reference TRBV5-1 and TRBJ2-6, the complete variable domain is KAGVTQTPRYLIKTRGQQVTLSCSPISGHRSVSWYQQTPGQGLQFLFEYFSETQRNKGNFPGRFSGRQFSNSRSEMNVSTLELGDSALYLCASSLNGIGANVLTFGAGSRLTVL.

This clonotype was counted between two and nine times. The chain joins TRBV25-1 to TRBJ1-4; no clear D gene. The germline CDR1 and CDR2 sequences are MGHDK and SYGVNS. V was pared by 4 bases and J by 7 bases, with 16 bases between. This CDR3 region has 15 residues. CDR3 sequence (DNA): TGTGCCAGCAGTGGGAACTTGGGGAGGTCTGAAAAACTGTTTTTT. Encoded protein: CASSGNLGRSEKLFF. The full variable domain, completed using reference TRBV25-1 and TRBJ1-4, is EADIYQTPRYLVIGTGKKITLECSQTMGHDKMYWYQQDPGMELHLIHYSYGVNSTEKGDLSSESTVSRIRTEHFPLTLESARPSHTSQYLCASSGNLGRSEKLFFGSGTQLSVL.

V gene TRBV7-9 combines with J gene TRBJ1-1; 10 bases agree with TRBD1. Losses at the gene ends were 5 bases for V and 3 bases for J; bases not matched to a gene: 6. This CDR3 has 15 residues. Germline CDR1 SEHNR, CDR2 FQNEAQ (reference sequence). CDR3 sequence (DNA): TGTGCCAGCAGCCCTTGGGACAGGGGAGACACTGAAGCTTTCTTT. Protein product: CASSPWDRGDTEAFF.

In its sample, this clonotype was seen many times. This chain links TRBV28 with TRBJ2-7; maybe TRBD2 (6 bases). Germline CDR1 is MDHEN and CDR2 is SYDVKM. This CDR3 has 13 amino acids. Trimming stripped 6 bases from V and 4 bases from J, with 13 bases between. CDR3 region: CASSQGLLYEQYF. CDR3 nucleotides: TGTGCCAGCAGCCAGGGACTGCTATACGAGCAGTACTTC.

The rearrangement joins TRBV11-3 to TRBJ2-1; D perhaps matches TRBD2 (6 bases). Trimming left V 4 bases short and J 6 bases short, with 13 bases between. The CDR3 consists of 14 residues. Germline-derived CDR1 and CDR2 are SGHNT and YENEEA. This chain's CDR3 is CASSSGTLGNEQFF. The DNA of the CDR3 is TGTGCCAGCAGCTCCGGGACTCTTGGCAATGAGCAGTTCTTC.

There are many counts of this clonotype. The V call is TRBV30, the J call TRBJ1-5, with D tentatively TRBD1 (5 bases). The germline gives CDR1 GTSNPN, CDR2 SVGIG (reference sequence). The CDR3 extends over 14 amino acids. Trimming stripped 4 bases from V and 5 bases from J, with 15 bases between. CDR3 in amino acids: CAWTQGLGDQPQHF. The CDR3, as DNA: TGTGCCTGGACCCAGGGACTGGGCGATCAGCCCCAGCATTTT.

This clonotype was counted a few times. The chain combines TRBV10-3 with TRBJ1-6; TRBD1 aligns across 7 bases. The V gene's germline CDR1 is ENHRY and CDR2 SYGVKD. This CDR3 contains 15 residues. The junction had 5 bases not matched to a gene; V was cut back by 4 bases and J by 5 bases. CDR3 sequence reads: CAISVDRDHNSPLHF. DNA of the CDR3: TGTGCCATCAGTGTCGACAGGGACCATAATTCACCCCTCCACTTT.